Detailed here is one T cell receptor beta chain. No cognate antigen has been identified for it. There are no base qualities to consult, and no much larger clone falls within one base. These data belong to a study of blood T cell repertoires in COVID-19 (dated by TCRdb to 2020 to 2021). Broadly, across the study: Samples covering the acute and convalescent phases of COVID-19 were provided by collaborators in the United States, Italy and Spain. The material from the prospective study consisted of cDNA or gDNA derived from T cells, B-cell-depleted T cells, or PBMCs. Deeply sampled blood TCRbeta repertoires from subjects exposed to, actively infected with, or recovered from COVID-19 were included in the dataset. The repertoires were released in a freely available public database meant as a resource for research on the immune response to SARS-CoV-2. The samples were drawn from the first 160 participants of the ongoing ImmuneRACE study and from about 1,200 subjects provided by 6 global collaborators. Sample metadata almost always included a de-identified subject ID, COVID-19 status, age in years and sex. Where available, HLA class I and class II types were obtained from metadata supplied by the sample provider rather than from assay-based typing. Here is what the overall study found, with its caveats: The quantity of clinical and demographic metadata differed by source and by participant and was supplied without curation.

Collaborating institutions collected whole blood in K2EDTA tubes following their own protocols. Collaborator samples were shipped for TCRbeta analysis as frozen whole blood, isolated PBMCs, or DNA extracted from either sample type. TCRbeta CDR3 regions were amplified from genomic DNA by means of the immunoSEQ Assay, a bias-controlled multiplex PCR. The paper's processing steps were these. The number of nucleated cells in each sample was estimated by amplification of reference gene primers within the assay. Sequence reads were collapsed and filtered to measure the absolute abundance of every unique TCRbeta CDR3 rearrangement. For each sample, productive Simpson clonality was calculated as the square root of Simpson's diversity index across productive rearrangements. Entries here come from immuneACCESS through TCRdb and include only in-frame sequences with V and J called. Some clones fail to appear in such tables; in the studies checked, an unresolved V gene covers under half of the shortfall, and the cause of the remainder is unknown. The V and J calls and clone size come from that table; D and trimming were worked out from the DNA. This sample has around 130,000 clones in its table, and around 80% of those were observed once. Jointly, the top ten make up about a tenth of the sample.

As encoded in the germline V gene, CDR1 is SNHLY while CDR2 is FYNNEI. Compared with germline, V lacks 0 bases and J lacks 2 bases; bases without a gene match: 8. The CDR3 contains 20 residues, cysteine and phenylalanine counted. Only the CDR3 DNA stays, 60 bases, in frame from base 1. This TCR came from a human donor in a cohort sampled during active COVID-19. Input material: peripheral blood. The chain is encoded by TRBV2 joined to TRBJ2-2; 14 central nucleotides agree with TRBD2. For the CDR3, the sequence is CASSEALGLAGGGNTGELFF. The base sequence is TGTGCCAGCAGTGAAGCGCTCGGACTAGCGGGGGGAGGAAACACCGGGGAGCTGTTTTTT. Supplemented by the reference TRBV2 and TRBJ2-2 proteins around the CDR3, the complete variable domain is EPEVTQTPSHQVTQMGQEVILRCVPISNHLYFYWYRQILGQKVEFLVSFYNNEISEKSEIFDDQFSVERPDGSNFTLKIRSTKLEDSAMYFCASSEALGLAGGGNTGELFFGEGSRLTVL.